The clone carrying this T cell receptor beta chain was recorded once. This record belongs to a study of OX40 agonist ivuxolimab in advanced cancers. Across the study: Patients were dosed with the agonistic anti-OX40 (CD134) antibody ivuxolimab. A history of anti-PD-1, anti-PD-L1 or anti-CTLA-4 therapy was acceptable, and over 30% had some. Ivuxolimab was delivered to patients intravenously every 2 weeks at doses spanning 0.01 to 10 mg/kg.

Sequenced by immunoSEQ multiplex PCR; TCRdb stores in-frame clones only, minus some. The data contain 55,000 to 80,000 clones, 70% to 90% of them seen just once; the ten biggest clones take up 0.27%. This CDR3 is 14 amino acids long. Trimming shortened V by 6 bases and J by 1 base, and 12 bases separated the two germline ends. In germline, CDR1 is MDHEN, CDR2 SYDVKM. This TCR was sampled from an adult with an advanced solid tumor such as melanoma, head and neck, liver or kidney cancer. This material consisted of CD4+ or CD8+ T cells sorted from blood, taken in a trial of the OX40 agonist ivuxolimab. The rearrangement links TRBV28 to TRBJ1-1; D unresolved. The CDR3 spells CASRSDAWNTEAFF. In nucleotides, the CDR3 is TGTGCCAGCAGATCTGACGCGTGGAACACTGAAGCTTTCTTT.